What follows is one TCR beta chain and its context. Antigen unknown. From germline, CDR1 is SGDLS and CDR2 YYNGEE. Germline trimming cut 2 bases from V and 0 bases from J; bases unmatched to any gene: 3. The length of the CDR3 is 17 residues. This sample was included in a study of vaccination effects on CD4 cells after COVID-19. Study-wide findings and caveats: Convalescent patients numbered few in the study; early post-infection timepoints were missing entirely.

The data were produced by immunoSEQ multiplex PCR, yet TCRdb's version contains in-frame clones alone and is incomplete. The sample includes over 55,000 clones, 75% to 85% of them seen just once. Antigen-specific CD4+ T cells were expanded with viral peptide pools in the ViraFEST assay before sequencing. Following 10 days of culture, CD4+ T cells were isolated. The healthy vaccine recipients, who had no prior SARS-CoV-2 infection, showed negative nucleocapsid antibodies. The clonotype originates from a human donor who received a COVID-19 vaccine. The chain carries TRBV9 and TRBJ2-3; the match to TRBD2 covers 13 bases. The sample was CD4+ T cells from PBMCs cultured with HCoV-229E spike peptides, taken before COVID-19 vaccination. CDR3 sequence: CASSVSLAGGSTDTQYF. The CDR3 DNA reads TGTGCCAGCAGCGTTTCACTAGCGGGGGGGAGCACAGATACGCAGTATTTT.